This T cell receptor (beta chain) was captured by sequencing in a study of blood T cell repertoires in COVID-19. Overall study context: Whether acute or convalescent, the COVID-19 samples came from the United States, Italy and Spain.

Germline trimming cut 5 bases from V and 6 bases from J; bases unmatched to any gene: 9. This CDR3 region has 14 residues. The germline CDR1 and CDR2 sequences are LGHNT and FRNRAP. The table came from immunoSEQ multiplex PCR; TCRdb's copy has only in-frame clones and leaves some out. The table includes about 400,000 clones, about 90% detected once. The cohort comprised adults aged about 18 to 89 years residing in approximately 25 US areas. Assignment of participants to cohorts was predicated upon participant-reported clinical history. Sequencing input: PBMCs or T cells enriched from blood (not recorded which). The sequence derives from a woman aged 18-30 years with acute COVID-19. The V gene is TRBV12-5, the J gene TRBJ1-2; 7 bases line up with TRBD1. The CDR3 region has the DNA TGTGCTAGTGGTACCGGTCGGGACAGCGATGGCTACACCTTC. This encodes CASGTGRDSDGYTF.